This T cell receptor beta chain emerged from a study of blood T cells in healthy people across ages. General study results and limits: Measured against age, TCR beta diversity per million T cells decreased in a roughly linear manner.

In regard to this clonotype: The antigen remains undetermined.

This CDR3 contains 11 residues. V shed 5 bases and J shed 10 bases, with 9 bases lying between them. In germline, CDR1 is ENHRY, CDR2 SYGVKD. Through a sample-barcoded 5' primer and a J-beta primer mix, a second PCR was run for roughly 6 to 12 cycles. TCRdb reprocessed the 5' RACE reads via MiXCR and lists one record per CDR3 protein. The sample consists of roughly 1,000,000 distinct CDR3 sequences, almost 25% of them appearing once. This sample was shared with a second study, whose subject was T cells of mothers and their children. From that report: The donors comprised about 6 children and their three healthy Caucasian mothers. Related mother-child pairs showed slightly, non-significantly higher overlap than unrelated pairs.

The sequence was obtained from a girl under 10 years old in good health. The chain carries TRBV10-3 and TRBJ2-1, with D hard to call. The sample comprised blood. CDR3: CAISLAEEQFF. DNA for the CDR3: TGTGCCATCAGTCTGGCAGAAGAGCAGTTCTTC.